The 10 T cell receptor beta chains below were found in one sample sequenced in a study of CD8 T cell repertoires and HIV-1 epitope variants. Data came from immunoSEQ multiplex PCR; TCRdb stores just in-frame clones and leaves some out. The sample holds about 3,500 clones, 50% to 70% seen once. These receptors' targets are unknown. Sequenced material: cultured CD8+ T cells derived from PBMCs. The receptor set was obtained from a male donor with HIV.

This clone was observed a few times. J is TRBJ1-3 and V is TRBV9; 7 bases are a match to TRBD1. Looked up from germline, CDR1 is SGDLS and CDR2 is YYNGEE. V dropped 0 bases and J dropped 8; count of bases not matched to a gene: 8. The CDR3 has 15 residues. For the CDR3, the DNA is TGTGCCAGCAGCGTAGCTACAGGGGTGGCTGACACCATATATTTT. As protein: CASSVATGVADTIYF.

The genes are TRBV6-1 and TRBJ1-5, with TRBD1 matching over 7 bases. Germline CDR1 is MNHNS and CDR2 is SASEGT. The CDR3 is 17 residues long. J lost 1 base, V lost 1 base, and 7 bases had no gene match. CDR3 nucleotides: TGTGCCAGCAGTGAAGATCCAGGGGGAGGCAGCAATCAGCCCCAGCATTTT. This encodes CASSEDPGGGSNQPQHF.

Written as DNA, the CDR3 is TGTGCCAGCAGCTTGGGGCCGGAATTGATCTCTGGAAACACCATATATTTT. Encoded protein: CASSLGPELISGNTIYF. The chain links TRBV5-4 to TRBJ1-3; D remains unclear. The CDR3 sequence is 17 residues long. The germline CDR1 and CDR2 sequences are SGHNT and YYREEE (reference sequence). V gave up 0 bases and J gave up 0 bases, with 13 bases separating them.

This clone ranks as medium-sized (0.01 to 0.1%). V and J are TRBV4-2 and TRBJ2-5; 8 nucleotides line up with TRBD2. Germline CDR1 is LGHNA and CDR2 is YNFKEQ. V shed 1 base, J shed 3 bases, and the junction held 4 bases outside the gene matches. CDR3 length: 15 residues. The CDR3 bases are TGTGCCAGCAGCCAAGGCGGAGCGGGGGAAGAGACCCAGTACTTC. Amino acid sequence: CASSQGGAGEETQYF.

This chain uses TRBV19 with TRBJ2-1; D not resolved. Trimming shortened V by 7 bases and J by 6 bases, and 16 bases separated the two germline ends. Germline V gene lookup returns CDR1 LNHDA and CDR2 SQIVND (reference sequence). This CDR3 is built from 14 residues. CDR3 DNA: TGTGCCAGTAAAGACGCCCGAGAGGTCAATGAGCAGTTCTTC. Protein product: CASKDAREVNEQFF.

This clone was observed a handful of times. The chain carries TRBV9 and TRBJ2-3; 8 bases map to TRBD2. The germline CDR1 and CDR2 sequences are SGDLS and YYNGEE. This CDR3 comprises 16 residues. Unmatched junction bases numbered 12, after V lost 4 bases and J lost 5 bases. The CDR3 sequence: CASSPLAGPVGDTQYF. For the CDR3, the DNA is TGTGCCAGCAGCCCTTTAGCGGGGCCTGTCGGAGATACGCAGTATTTT.

This clone was recorded once. The chain uses TRBV27 and TRBJ1-6; D gene ambiguous. V was shortened by 5 bases and J by 9 bases, with 14 bases between the two germline ends. The CDR3 length is 14 residues. Per germline, CDR1 MNHEY and CDR2 SMNVEV (reference sequence). DNA for the CDR3: TGTGCCAGCAGTCCCCTAGGGATGTCTTCACCCCTCCACTTT. It codes for CASSPLGMSSPLHF.

V gene TRBV4-2 combines with J gene TRBJ2-3; 14 bases map to TRBD2. Germline V gives CDR1 LGHNA, CDR2 YNFKEQ. Trimming at V came to 2 bases and at J to 4 bases, leaving 5 bases not matched to a gene. This CDR3 region has 17 residues. CDR3 DNA: TGTGCCAGCAGCCAACCGACTAGCGGGAGGGCTGCAGATACGCAGTATTTT. This codes for CASSQPTSGRAADTQYF.

This clone came up once. This chain uses TRBV19 with TRBJ2-7; D may be TRBD1 or TRBD2 (5 bases each). CDR1 LNHDA and CDR2 SQIVND come from the germline V gene (reference sequence). CDR3 length: 14 residues. V dropped 5 bases and J dropped 2 bases, with 13 bases sitting between them. CDR3 coding DNA: TGTGCCAGTAGTCCCGGGACGGGGACCTACGAGCAGTACTTC. Its translation: CASSPGTGTYEQYF.

This clone was recorded a few times. This chain connects TRBV13 to TRBJ1-5; D remains ambiguous. The CDR3 is made up of 12 amino acids. The germline V and J ends were trimmed by 0 bases and 4 bases, with 1 base remaining between them. Germline CDR1 PRHDT, CDR2 FYEKMQ (reference sequence). CDR3 protein: CASSLGNQPQHF. The CDR3 bases are TGTGCCAGCAGCTTAGGAAATCAGCCCCAGCATTTT.